Reported below is one T cell receptor (beta chain). These data come from a study of blood T cell repertoires in COVID-19. Study summary: Acute and convalescent COVID-19 specimens originated in the United States, Italy and Spain. Sample material is recorded as cDNA or gDNA derived from T cells, B-cell-depleted T cells, or PBMCs.

The table came from immunoSEQ multiplex PCR; TCRdb's copy has only in-frame clones and leaves some out. The sample gives approximately 310,000 clones, more than 75% of which show up once; around 7.8% is in the top ten. Germline V CDR1 and CDR2: SGHTA, FQGNSA. V lost 5 bases, J lost 3 bases, and 8 bases stayed unmatched. The CDR3 loop spans 15 amino acids. The origin of this receptor is a woman between 50 and 59 years old who had recovered from COVID-19. The chain uses TRBV7-2 and TRBJ2-7, with 9 nucleotides matching TRBD1. The source material was peripheral blood. CDR3 amino acids: CASSTGRDRVYEQYF. The CDR3 DNA follows: TGTGCCAGCAGCACTGGCCGGGACAGGGTCTACGAGCAGTACTTC.